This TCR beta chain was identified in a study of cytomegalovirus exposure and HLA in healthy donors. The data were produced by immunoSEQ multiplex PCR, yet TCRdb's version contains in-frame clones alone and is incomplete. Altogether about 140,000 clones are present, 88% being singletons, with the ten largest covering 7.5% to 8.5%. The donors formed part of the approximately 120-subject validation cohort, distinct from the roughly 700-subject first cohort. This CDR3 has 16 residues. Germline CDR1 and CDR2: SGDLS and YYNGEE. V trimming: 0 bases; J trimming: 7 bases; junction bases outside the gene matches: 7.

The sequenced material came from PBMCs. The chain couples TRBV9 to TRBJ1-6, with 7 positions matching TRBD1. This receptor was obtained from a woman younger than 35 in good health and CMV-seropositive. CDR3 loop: CASSVDTGAQNSPLHF. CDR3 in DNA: TGTGCCAGCAGCGTAGATACAGGGGCACAGAATTCACCCCTCCACTTT.